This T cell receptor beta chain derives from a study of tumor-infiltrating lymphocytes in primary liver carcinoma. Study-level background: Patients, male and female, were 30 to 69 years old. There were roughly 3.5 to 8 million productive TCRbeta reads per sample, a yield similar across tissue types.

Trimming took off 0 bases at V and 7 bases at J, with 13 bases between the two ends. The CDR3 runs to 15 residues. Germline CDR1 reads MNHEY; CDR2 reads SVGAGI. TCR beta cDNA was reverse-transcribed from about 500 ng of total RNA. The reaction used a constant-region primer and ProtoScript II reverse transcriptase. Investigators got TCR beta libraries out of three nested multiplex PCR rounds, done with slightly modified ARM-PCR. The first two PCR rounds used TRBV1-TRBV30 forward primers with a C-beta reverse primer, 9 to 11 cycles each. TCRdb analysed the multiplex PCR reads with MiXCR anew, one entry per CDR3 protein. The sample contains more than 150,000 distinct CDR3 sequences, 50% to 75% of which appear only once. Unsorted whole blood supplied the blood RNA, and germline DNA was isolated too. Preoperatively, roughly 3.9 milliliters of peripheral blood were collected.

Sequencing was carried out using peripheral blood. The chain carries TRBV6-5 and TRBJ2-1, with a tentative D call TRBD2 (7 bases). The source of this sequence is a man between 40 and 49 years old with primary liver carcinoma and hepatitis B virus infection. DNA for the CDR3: TGTGCCAGCAGTTACTCGGCGGGGGCGGCGAATGAGCAGTTCTTC. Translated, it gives CASSYSAGAANEQFF.